These T cell receptor beta chains were read from a single sample in a study of shared clonotypes between healthy human individuals. The data were produced by immunoSEQ multiplex PCR, yet TCRdb's version contains in-frame clones alone and is incomplete. The sample holds hundreds of thousands of clones, 95% to 97% seen once. Sequencing used naive CD4+ T cells sorted from blood. Receptor source: a woman between 25 and 40 years old in good health. Both conserved end residues are part of each CDR3. Each record gives: CDR3 protein, V gene, J gene, D gene. The D gene is left open where the match is weak.

CDR3: CASSQVERISYNEQFF
V: TRBV4-1
J: TRBJ2-1
D: NA

CDR3: CAWSDRGEQYF
V: TRBV30
J: TRBJ2-7
D: NA

CDR3: CASSPAGDKDNEQFF
V: TRBV5-1
J: TRBJ2-1
D: TRBD2

CDR3: CASSLEALGQPQHF
V: TRBV7-9
J: TRBJ1-5
D: NA

CDR3: CSVAPGQGFSYEQYF
V: TRBV29-1
J: TRBJ2-7
D: TRBD1

CDR3: CASSSRTSRSYEQYF
V: TRBV6-5
J: TRBJ2-7
D: TRBD2

CDR3: CASSPGGYEQYF
V: TRBV18
J: TRBJ2-7
D: NA

CDR3: CASSQIWSLSLLNTEAFF
V: TRBV4-1
J: TRBJ1-1
D: NA

CDR3: CASTIHPPTGNTEAFF
V: TRBV27
J: TRBJ1-1
D: NA

CDR3: CASSEDGVTNEQFF
V: TRBV2
J: TRBJ2-1
D: NA

CDR3: CAWTVGPDTQYF
V: TRBV30
J: TRBJ2-3
D: NA

CDR3: CASRRPGFSYNEQFF
V: TRBV7-2
J: TRBJ2-1
D: NA

CDR3: CASSTRTGFMEAFF
V: TRBV19
J: TRBJ1-1
D: TRBD1

CDR3: CATSRGPASGRFREQFF
V: TRBV15
J: TRBJ2-1
D: TRBD2

CDR3: CSVPKRQGGYGYTF
V: TRBV29-1
J: TRBJ1-2
D: TRBD1

CDR3: CASRTRLGNSDTQYF
V: TRBV13
J: TRBJ2-3
D: NA

CDR3: CASSVRDSFDTQYF
V: TRBV6-1
J: TRBJ2-3
D: TRBD1

CDR3: CASSLGKGAKNIQYF
V: TRBV5-1
J: TRBJ2-4
D: NA

CDR3: CASSQKMGGQGEDEQFF
V: TRBV14
J: TRBJ2-1
D: TRBD1

CDR3: CASRAASTGQLNTEAFF
V: TRBV5-1
J: TRBJ1-1
D: NA

CDR3: CASKSTVAYEQYF
V: TRBV2
J: NA
D: NA

CDR3: CASRGQGASSDTQYF
V: TRBV5-1
J: TRBJ2-3
D: TRBD1

CDR3: CASSPSSDSYGYTF
V: TRBV18
J: TRBJ1-2
D: NA

CDR3: CASSLPTGLEGAYEQYF
V: TRBV11-2
J: TRBJ2-7
D: NA

CDR3: CASSISGVTDTQYF
V: TRBV7-3
J: TRBJ2-3
D: TRBD2

CDR3: CASSQLYEQYF
V: TRBV5-6
J: TRBJ2-7
D: NA

CDR3: CASSDTPTYNYGYTF
V: TRBV6-4
J: TRBJ1-2
D: NA

CDR3: CASSPWGQGMALSGANVLTF
V: TRBV5-4
J: TRBJ2-6
D: TRBD1

CDR3: CASSTEGRTSYGYTF
V: TRBV5-4
J: TRBJ1-2
D: NA

CDR3: CASSRTGAYEQYF
V: TRBV7-9
J: TRBJ2-7
D: TRBD1

CDR3: CASSLGPLRPGQGKKLFF
V: TRBV4-1
J: TRBJ1-4
D: TRBD1

CDR3: CASSFGGSNEQYF
V: TRBV5-1
J: TRBJ2-7
D: NA

CDR3: CASSAKTGTTDTQYF
V: TRBV25-1
J: TRBJ2-3
D: NA

CDR3: CASRKQGSGNTIYF
V: TRBV28
J: TRBJ1-3
D: NA

CDR3: CASSVDSPQETQYF
V: TRBV9
J: TRBJ2-5
D: NA

CDR3: CASSFVDQPQHF
V: TRBV11-3
J: TRBJ1-5
D: NA

CDR3: CASSPAPQRRETQYF
V: TRBV18
J: TRBJ2-5
D: NA

CDR3: CASSLKAGVGWNEQFF
V: TRBV28
J: TRBJ2-1
D: TRBD2

CDR3: CASRKGSGGRRETQYF
V: TRBV28
J: TRBJ2-5
D: TRBD2

CDR3: CASSPGTSGHETQYF
V: TRBV5-1
J: TRBJ2-5
D: TRBD2

CDR3: CASSPGQGSTETQYF
V: TRBV6-4
J: TRBJ2-5
D: TRBD1

CDR3: CSVEGRAGTEQYF
V: TRBV29-1
J: TRBJ2-7
D: NA

CDR3: CASSVGGVSVQDNSPLHF
V: TRBV9
J: TRBJ1-6
D: NA